This TCR beta chain was sequenced for a study of blood T cell repertoires in COVID-19. Overall study: Sites in the United States, Italy and Spain provided acute and convalescent COVID-19 samples. Sample material is recorded as cDNA or gDNA derived from T cells, B-cell-depleted T cells, or PBMCs.

Trimming shortened V by 8 bases and J by 0 bases, and 16 bases separated the two germline ends. Germline CDR1 and CDR2: MGHRA and YSYEKL. The CDR3 runs to 15 residues. Original data processing: The authors estimated nucleated cell counts from reference gene primer amplification. Produced via immunoSEQ multiplex PCR; TCRdb's table is partial and in-frame only. V and J calls and clone size come straight from that table; D and trimming were deduced from the DNA. Of fewer than 90,000 clones listed, around 96% are singletons. The TCR was taken from a human donor with active COVID-19. The donor label of this sample is uncertain. The rearrangement joins TRBV4-1 to TRBJ1-1; D possibly corresponds to TRBD1 (6 bases). Source material: peripheral blood. The CDR3 loop is CASRPNRVLNTEAFF. The CDR3 DNA sequence: TGCGCCAGCCGACCTAACAGGGTATTGAACACTGAAGCTTTCTTT.